A selection of T cell receptor beta chains follows, all from one sample in a study of shared clonotypes between healthy human individuals. Sequencing was performed with immunoSEQ multiplex PCR; in TCRdb, only in-frame clones are kept and a portion is missing. Of roughly 2.1 million clones listed, more than 85% are singletons. The sequencing input was naive CD8+ T cells from PBMCs. Receptor source: a young man in good health. Some clones in this sample may be carry-over from other donors' samples. Both conserved end residues are part of each CDR3. A D gene is named only where the DNA matches it firmly. Size tells how often a clone was seen (once, few, many) or the class of an expanded clone, and some rows leave it out.

>TRBV25-1|TRBJ2-3|-|-
TGTGCCAGCAGTGAATGGTCTGATACGCAGTATTTT
CASSEWSDTQYF
>TRBV6-4|TRBJ2-3|-|-
TGTGCCAGCAGTGACCCCGATACAGATACGCAGTATTTT
CASSDPDTDTQYF
>TRBV27|TRBJ2-7|TRBD2|-
TGTGCCAGCAGGGTACTAGCGGGAGGCTACGAGCAGTACTTC
CASRVLAGGYEQYF
>TRBV4-1|TRBJ2-1|TRBD2|-
TGCGCCAGCAGCTCCGGGGGGAATGAGCAGTTCTTC
CASSSGGNEQFF
>TRBV7-2|TRBJ2-7|-|-
TGTGCCAGCAGCCCAAATTTGGGGTACGAGCAGTACTTC
CASSPNLGYEQYF
>TRBV28|TRBJ2-5|TRBD2|-
TGTGCCAGCAGTTTTTTTACGGGAGGAGAGACCCAGTACTTC
CASSFFTGGETQYF
>TRBV4-3|TRBJ2-7|TRBD2|-
TGCGCCAGCAGCCAAGGGGGAGGGTCCAACTACGAGCAGTACTTC
CASSQGGGSNYEQYF
>TRBV27|TRBJ1-1|-|-
TGTGCCAGCAGTCCGGGGGCGGGCACTGAAGCTTTCTTT
CASSPGAGTEAFF
>TRBV27|TRBJ2-7|-|once
TGTGCCAGCAGTTTTTCTGGGGAAACCTACGAGCAGTACTTC
CASSFSGETYEQYF
>TRBV5-6|TRBJ2-3|TRBD2|-
TGTGCCAGCGGACGAGCAGCGGGAGGGCCCACAGATACGCAGTATTTT
CASGRAAGGPTDTQYF
>TRBV11-2|TRBJ2-3|-|-
TGTGCCAGCAGCTTATCTTTTAGGGGAGGCACAGATACGCAGTATTTT
CASSLSFRGGTDTQYF
>TRBV29-1|TRBJ2-5|-|-
TGCAGCGTTGAAGATCGGGGGGCAGAGAAACAAGAGACCCAGTACTTC
CSVEDRGAEKQETQYF
>TRBV28|TRBJ2-7|-|-
TGTGCCAGCAGTTTCTCCGGACATTATCAATCAGACGAGCAGTACTTC
CASSFSGHYQSDEQYF
>TRBV2|TRBJ2-7|TRBD1|once
TGTGCCAGCTTCCGGGACAGGTTGACCTACGAGCAGTACTTC
CASFRDRLTYEQYF
>TRBV2|TRBJ1-2|-|-
TGTGCCAGCAGTGAGCAGCGCCTCCCTAACTATGGCTACACCTTC
CASSEQRLPNYGYTF
>TRBV5-6|TRBJ2-5|-|-
TGTGCCAGCAGCTTGGCCGGGGGACAAGAGACCCAGTACTTC
CASSLAGGQETQYF
>TRBV5-6|TRBJ1-6|TRBD1|-
TGTGCCAGCGGGCCACAGGGGGCGAATTCACCCCTCCACTTT
CASGPQGANSPLHF
>TRBV5-4|TRBJ2-6|-|once
TGTGCCAGCAGCTTGGATGCAGGGTGGGGCAGCTCTGGGGCCAACGTCCTGACTTTC
CASSLDAGWGSSGANVLTF
>TRBV27|TRBJ2-2|TRBD1|-
TGTGCCAGCAGTTTGAACAGGGGGCCCACCGGGGAGCTGTTTTTT
CASSLNRGPTGELFF
>TRBV19|TRBJ1-2|-|-
TGTGCCAGTAGTATGGTGGCAGGGGCTTCCTATGGCTACACCTTC
CASSMVAGASYGYTF
>TRBV19|TRBJ2-1|-|-
TGTGCCAGTATACCCCGAACCGGGGCGAACAATGAGCAGTTCTTC
CASIPRTGANNEQFF
>TRBV14|TRBJ2-1|-|-
TGTGCCAGCAGCCTAGGACCTTACAATGAGCAGTTCTTC
CASSLGPYNEQFF
>TRBV27|TRBJ2-7|-|-
TGTGCCAGCAGTCACGCCGGACAGCAGCTCGGCGAGCAGTACTTC
CASSHAGQQLGEQYF
>TRBV6-5|TRBJ2-7|TRBD1|-
TGTGCCAGCAGTTACTCAAGGGGGCGCGGCGAGCAGTACTTC
CASSYSRGRGEQYF
>TRBV19|TRBJ2-1|TRBD1|-
TGTGCCAGTGCCGAGGGGACAGGGACCTACAATGAGCAGTTCTTC
CASAEGTGTYNEQFF
>TRBV9|TRBJ2-3|-|once
TGTGCCAGCAGCGACACCTCAGATACGCAGTATTTT
CASSDTSDTQYF
>TRBV27|TRBJ2-1|TRBD2|-
TGTGCCAGCAGTAGTAGCGGGAGCCCCAATGAGCAGTTCTTC
CASSSSGSPNEQFF
>TRBV11-2|TRBJ2-2|-|-
TGTGCCAGCAGCTTGGGGCGGGTCGGCGGGACAATAACCGGGGAGCTGTTTTTT
CASSLGRVGGTITGELFF
>TRBV19|TRBJ2-1|TRBD1|-
TGTGCCAGTAGGGCAGGGGGCATTGAGCAGTTCTTC
CASRAGGIEQFF
>TRBV27|TRBJ1-1|-|-
TGTGCCAGCAGTTTATTATACCAGAGCCACTACACTGAAGCTTTCTTT
CASSLLYQSHYTEAFF
>TRBV19|TRBJ2-5|TRBD1|-
TGTGCCAGTAGTATGGGACAGGGGAGGGAAGAGACCCAGTACTTC
CASSMGQGREETQYF
>TRBV10-3|TRBJ1-5|-|-
TGTGCCATCAGTGAGTCGGGCGGGCCAAATCAGCCCCAGCATTTT
CAISESGGPNQPQHF
>TRBV28|TRBJ2-7|TRBD2|-
TGTGCCAGCAGCCCCGGGAGGGGCCCCCTCTACGAGCAGTACTTC
CASSPGRGPLYEQYF
>TRBV4-1|TRBJ2-7|-|-
TGCGCCAGCAGCGCCGGGACAACCGAGGCGGAGCAGTACTTC
CASSAGTTEAEQYF
>TRBV7-2|TRBJ1-1|-|-
TGTGCCAGCAGCTCAACAGGGCCGAACACTGAAGCTTTCTTT
CASSSTGPNTEAFF
>TRBV2|TRBJ1-5|-|few
TGTGCCAGCAGTGAGTCGTTAGGTCAGTATAGCAATCAGCCCCAGCATTTT
CASSESLGQYSNQPQHF
>TRBV27|TRBJ1-3|TRBD1|-
TGTGCCAGCAGTTTAATCTCCCCTTCCGGACAGGGAGGAAACACCATATATTTT
CASSLISPSGQGGNTIYF
>TRBV29-1|TRBJ2-7|TRBD2|-
TGCAGCGTTGGTCGCGGGAGAATTCCCTACGAGCAGTACTTC
CSVGRGRIPYEQYF
>TRBV28|TRBJ1-2|TRBD1|-
TGTGCCAGCAGCAGTAGGGACAGGGTGGGTGGCTACACCTTC
CASSSRDRVGGYTF
>TRBV27|TRBJ1-1|-|-
TGTGCCAGCGGATCGAACAACAGGGAGGCCGAAGCTTTCTTT
CASGSNNREAEAFF
>TRBV27|TRBJ2-7|-|-
TGTGCCAGCTCAGACATTCCGGCCCTCGAGCAGTACTTC
CASSDIPALEQYF
>TRBV5-6|TRBJ1-4|-|-
TGTGCCAGCAGCTTGATGGCAGGGGATTGGAAACTGTTTTTT
CASSLMAGDWKLFF
>TRBV7-9|TRBJ2-1|-|-
TGTGCCAGCAGCCCCCCCTGGGACTCCTACAATGAGCAGTTCTTC
CASSPPWDSYNEQFF
>TRBV27|TRBJ2-7|TRBD2|-
TGTGCCAGCAGTCCTTCAGCGGGACCAACCTTATACGAGCAGTACTTC
CASSPSAGPTLYEQYF
>TRBV27|TRBJ2-3|-|-
TGTGCCAGCAGCTTCTTGGGCCTCACAGATACGCAGTATTTT
CASSFLGLTDTQYF
>TRBV4-3|TRBJ2-1|TRBD2|-
TGCGCCAGCAGCCAAGGGACCGGGACTAGCGTATACAATGAGCAGTTCTTC
CASSQGTGTSVYNEQFF
>TRBV7-2|TRBJ1-4|-|-
TGTGCCAGCAGCTTTCGGGGGTCAACTAATGAAAAACTGTTTTTT
CASSFRGSTNEKLFF
>TRBV9|TRBJ1-1|TRBD1|few
TGTGCCAGCAGCGCCGGGGACAGGGGCACTGAAGCTTTCTTT
CASSAGDRGTEAFF
>TRBV7-2|TRBJ2-7|-|-
TGTGCCAGCAGCTTAGGGGGGGGCCGGGACAGCTCCTACGAGCAGTACTTC
CASSLGGGRDSSYEQYF
>TRBV19|TRBJ2-1|TRBD2|-
TGTGCCAGTAGTATCCGCGCGGGAGGTTTCTACAATGAGCAGTTCTTC
CASSIRAGGFYNEQFF
>TRBV29-1|TRBJ1-2|-|-
TGCAGCGTTGCCGGGGGGACTAACTATGGCTACACCTTC
CSVAGGTNYGYTF
>TRBV29-1|TRBJ1-2|TRBD1|-
TGCAGCGTCGCGGTGACAGGGGGCAACTATGGCTACACCTTC
CSVAVTGGNYGYTF
>TRBV27|TRBJ2-2|-|-
TGTGCCAGCAGTATGGGACGCTCTCAAGACACCGGGGAGCTGTTTTTT
CASSMGRSQDTGELFF
>TRBV5-1|TRBJ2-3|-|-
TGCGCCAGCAGCTTGGGGTTGGGACCCCGCACAGATACGCAGTATTTT
CASSLGLGPRTDTQYF
>TRBV7-3|TRBJ2-7|-|-
TGTGCCAGCAGCCAGGGGGGCGGGAGCTCCTACGAGCAGTACTTC
CASSQGGGSSYEQYF
>TRBV27|TRBJ2-1|-|once
TGTGCCAGCAGTTCCCACCCGACCAATGAGCAGTTCTTC
CASSSHPTNEQFF
>TRBV5-5|TRBJ1-2|-|-
TGTGCCAGCAGCTCGACGCCGGGAAGCCACTATGGCTACACCTTC
CASSSTPGSHYGYTF
>TRBV7-9|TRBJ1-4|-|-
TGTGCCAGCAGGGCTGTAGTCTCCGGTAATGAAAAACTGTTTTTT
CASRAVVSGNEKLFF
>TRBV13|TRBJ1-2|TRBD1|-
TGTGCCAGCAGCACCGGACAGGGTTCCGTCTATGGCTACACCTTC
CASSTGQGSVYGYTF
>TRBV7-9|TRBJ2-7|-|-
TGTGCCAGCAGCTTAGTGAGGGGGCACCGGGACTTTTCCTACGAGCAGTACTTC
CASSLVRGHRDFSYEQYF